This TCR beta chain originates from a study of T cells in Graves' hyperthyroidism and ophthalmopathy. Deletions cut 6 bases from V and 8 bases from J, with 17 bases between. The germline V gene has CDR1 MNHNS and CDR2 SASEGT. The CDR3 covers 15 residues. Amplification targeted TCR beta CDR3 regions from RNA transcripts. Primed by the HTBI set, a first-round RT-PCR was run on the TCR CDR3. A single record per CDR3 protein comes from TCRdb applying MiXCR to the multiplex PCR reads. This table has more than 350,000 distinct CDR3 sequences, 14% to 15% appearing once. A few counts support this clonotype. The TCR originated in a woman under 40 with Graves' hyperthyroidism. This chain connects TRBV6-1 to TRBJ1-6; D is undetermined. Source material: blood. CDR3 bases: TGTGCCAGCAGGACCCTCGGTTGGGGAGATTCACCCCTCCACTTT. Translation: CASRTLGWGDSPLHF.